This T cell receptor beta chain comes out of a study of shared clonotypes between healthy human individuals. The wider study: Three CD4 naive, three CD4 memory, two CD8 naive and one CD8 memory plate were used per donor. Whole-study results and caveats: Sampling involved blood alone; tissue repertoires likely differ.

As regards this clone: Its specificity is unknown. Other DNA sequences in the sample encode the same CDR3.

Assay runs were performed at deep level. Genomic DNA per cell subset filled all wells of several immunoSEQ plates. Assay: immunoSEQ multiplex PCR; the TCRdb copy retains only in-frame clones and omits some. The sample records a few million clones, around 94% being singletons. Trimming stripped 0 bases from V and 4 bases from J, with 3 bases between. Germline V gene data show CDR1 as LNHNV and CDR2 as YYDKDF (reference sequence). The CDR3 runs to 12 residues. The chain links TRBV15 to TRBJ2-5, with no clear D. This sequence originates from a man between 18 and 35 years old in good health. The specimen was naive CD4+ T cells sorted from blood. Subset indicated: CD45RA+ positively selected. The CDR3 nucleotides read TGTGCCACCAGCAGAGATTTAGAGACCCAGTACTTC. Its protein product is CATSRDLETQYF.